These 17 T cell receptor beta chains were sequenced from one sample in a study of cytotoxic CD8 clonotypes in ibrutinib-treated CLL. The protocol was immunoSEQ multiplex PCR, while the TCRdb copy is restricted to in-frame clones and leaves out a portion. The sample holds just over 200,000 clones, 60% to 80% seen once. The sample consisted of PBMCs, taken after 12 months of ibrutinib treatment. Every receptor here comes from a human donor with chronic lymphocytic leukemia.

The chain combines TRBV30 with TRBJ2-1; maybe TRBD2 (6 bases). Germline lookup yields CDR1 GTSNPN and CDR2 SVGIG (reference sequence). The CDR3 spans 17 residues. V was cut by 3 bases and J by 5 bases, with 23 bases left in between. CDR3: CAWSRVTGLGTNNEQFF. The DNA for the CDR3 is TGTGCCTGGAGCAGGGTAACGGGACTCGGAACCAACAATGAGCAGTTCTTC.

The table lists this clone with a few counts. V gene TRBV9 combines with J gene TRBJ2-7; D call uncertain. The V gene's germline CDR1 is SGDLS and CDR2 YYNGEE. The CDR3 loop spans 13 amino acids. The V end was cut by 4 bases, the J end by 1 base, with 9 bases between. CDR3 nucleotides: TGTGCCAGCAGCTTACAGCCTTCCTACGAGCAGTACTTC. Translated, it gives CASSLQPSYEQYF.

This sequence joins TRBV4-2 and TRBJ1-5; D is ambiguous. The V end was cut by 3 bases, the J end by 2 bases, with 5 bases between. Germline V lookup: CDR1 LGHNA, CDR2 YNFKEQ. The CDR3 has 13 amino acids. For the CDR3, the DNA is TGTGCCAGCAGCCACGGGGGCAATCAGCCCCAGCATTTT. This codes for CASSHGGNQPQHF.

This clone was picked up a small number of times. V usage is TRBV4-1 and J usage is TRBJ2-7; D is perhaps TRBD1 (6 bases). Germline CDR1 reads MGHRA; CDR2 reads YSYEKL. The ends were cut back, 0 bases at V and 3 bases at J, with 12 bases in the middle. This CDR3 region has 15 residues. CDR3 residues: CASSQDRSGDYEQYF. The CDR3 DNA reads TGCGCCAGCAGCCAAGATCGGTCAGGGGACTACGAGCAGTACTTC.

This clone was observed a single time. The rearrangement uses TRBV5-1 and TRBJ1-3; TRBD1 matches at 7 bases. The CDR3 runs to 15 residues. Per germline, CDR1 SGHRS and CDR2 YFSETQ. The V gene end was trimmed by 0 bases and the J gene end by 2 bases; junction bases not matched to a gene: 2. This CDR3 reads CASSLAGTAGNTIYF. DNA of the CDR3: TGCGCCAGCAGCTTGGCCGGGACAGCTGGAAACACCATATATTTT. Using reference TRBV5-1 and TRBJ1-3 for the parts outside the CDR3, the full variable domain is KAGVTQTPRYLIKTRGQQVTLSCSPISGHRSVSWYQQTPGQGLQFLFEYFSETQRNKGNFPGRFSGRQFSNSRSEMNVSTLELGDSALYLCASSLAGTAGNTIYFGEGSWLTVV.

The chain uses TRBV2 and TRBJ2-3, with a possible D match to TRBD1 (6 bases). The ends were cut back, 7 bases at V and 2 bases at J, with 10 bases in the middle. Germline assignment: CDR1 SNHLY and CDR2 FYNNEI. The CDR3 spans 13 residues. As DNA, the CDR3 is TGTGCCAGCAAGGACAGATCCACAGATACGCAGTATTTT. It translates to CASKDRSTDTQYF.

The chain combines TRBV5-1 with TRBJ1-1, with 12 bases fitting TRBD1. The junction had 8 bases not matched to a gene; V was cut back by 4 bases and J by 7 bases. Germline-derived CDR1 and CDR2 are SGHRS and YFSETQ. The CDR3 consists of 15 residues. The CDR3 is CASSRGDRGRDEAFF. CDR3 DNA sequence: TGCGCCAGCAGCCGCGGGGACAGGGGGCGGGATGAAGCTTTCTTT.

The chain is built from TRBV6-5 and TRBJ2-7; 7 nucleotides agree with TRBD1. The CDR3 is made up of 15 amino acids. Germline loops: CDR1 MNHEY, CDR2 SVGAGI. The V segment lost 0 bases and the J segment 3 bases; nucleotides outside the gene matches: 5. In DNA, the CDR3 is TGTGCCAGCAGTTACTCGAGGGGGCAGTTCTACGAGCAGTACTTC. Its protein is CASSYSRGQFYEQYF.

The chain joins TRBV27 to TRBJ2-7, with D maybe TRBD1 (6 bases). With 2 bases removed from V and 6 bases from J, the gap between germline ends came to 14 bases. Germline CDR1 and CDR2: MNHEY and SMNVEV (reference sequence). The CDR3 spans 14 residues. CDR3 nucleotide sequence: TGTGCCAGCAGTTTACAGGGGAGTCCCGCCGAGCAGTACTTC. Translation gives CASSLQGSPAEQYF.

This rearrangement joins TRBV6-1 to TRBJ2-4; D is unclear. Germline assignment: CDR1 MNHNS and CDR2 SASEGT. The ends were cut back, 0 bases at V and 15 bases at J, with 9 bases in the middle. CDR3 length equals 11 residues. The DNA of the CDR3 is TGTGCCAGCAGTGAAGCGCTCTGGGCGTACTTC. Its protein is CASSEALWAYF.

The genes are TRBV6-1 and TRBJ2-7, with D maybe TRBD1 (6 bases). V lost 9 bases to trimming and J lost 2 bases, with 14 bases between them. The CDR3 sequence is 13 residues long. CDR1 and CDR2 (germline): MNHNS, SASEGT. The CDR3 bases are TGTGCCAGTAGCTGGGACACCGCCTACGAGCAGTACTTC. Encoded protein: CASSWDTAYEQYF.

This clone was observed a few times. The J gene is TRBJ2-7, the V gene TRBV5-4; D possibly uses TRBD1 or TRBD2 (6 bases each). CDR1 SGHNT and CDR2 YYREEE come from the germline V gene (reference sequence). CDR3 size: 17 residues. Trimming removed 0 bases from V and 7 bases from J, with 23 bases in between. The CDR3 region has the DNA TGTGCCAGCAGCTTGGGCGTTAGCTCGGGACTTAGGGGGGAGCAGTACTTC. The encoded protein is CASSLGVSSGLRGEQYF.

The chain joins TRBV27 to TRBJ2-5; 14 bases align to TRBD2. V shed 5 bases, J shed 5 bases, and the junction held 10 bases outside the gene matches. Germline assignment: CDR1 MNHEY and CDR2 SMNVEV (reference sequence). The CDR3 is 17 amino acids. CDR3 DNA sequence: TGTGCCAGCAGTCCCCAGACTAGCGGGAGGGCCGGGGAGACCCAGTACTTC. Encoded protein: CASSPQTSGRAGETQYF.

The chain is built from TRBV10-1 and TRBJ1-5, with D unresolved. The CDR3 has 13 amino acids. Germline-derived CDR1 and CDR2 are WNHNN and SYGVQD (reference sequence). Trimming removed 3 bases from V and 2 bases from J, with 5 bases in between. This CDR3 reads CASSEYRNQPQHF. CDR3 DNA sequence: TGCGCCAGCAGTGAATACCGCAATCAGCCCCAGCATTTT.

This chain links TRBV25-1 with TRBJ1-1; TRBD1 aligns across 11 bases. The V segment lost 3 bases and the J segment 4 bases; nucleotides outside the gene matches: 10. In germline, CDR1 is MGHDK, CDR2 SYGVNS. The CDR3 runs to 17 residues. CDR3 region: CASSEFGQGAKGTEAFF. CDR3 DNA sequence: TGTGCCAGCAGTGAGTTTGGACAGGGGGCAAAGGGCACTGAAGCTTTCTTT.

Many counts were recorded for this clone. This chain joins TRBV15 and TRBJ2-7, with no clear D. The V and J ends lost 1 base and 5 bases respectively, with 9 bases between them. Germline V gives CDR1 LNHNV, CDR2 YYDKDF (reference sequence). The CDR3 is 13 amino acids. CDR3 protein: CATSRGLADEQYF. The DNA for the CDR3 is TGTGCCACCAGCAGAGGCTTGGCAGACGAGCAGTACTTC. Complete variable domain (other parts from reference TRBV15 and TRBJ2-7): DAMVIQNPRYQVTQFGKPVTLSCSQTLNHNVMYWYQQKSSQAPKLLFHYYDKDFNNEADTPDNFQSRRPNTSFCFLDIRSPGLGDTAMYLCATSRGLADEQYFGPGTRLTVT.

The chain employs TRBV5-6 and TRBJ1-2; TRBD1 matches at 9 bases. Germline trimming cut 2 bases from V and 8 bases from J; bases unmatched to any gene: 7. This CDR3 contains 14 residues. Germline CDR1 and CDR2: SGHDT and YYEEEE. CDR3 nucleotide sequence: TGTGCCAGCAGCTTCGGACAGGGGATGAGCGGCTACACCTTC. Encoded protein: CASSFGQGMSGYTF.